This T cell receptor beta chain originates from a study of regulatory T cells in long-lasting Graves disease. Study-level findings and limits: Newly diagnosed patients had higher TCR diversity than persistent Graves' patients did.

Note on this clonotype: Its specificity is unknown. Germline and junction disagree at one end, which may indicate a read error.

The CDR3 totals 15 residues. Looked up from germline, CDR1 is SGHRS and CDR2 is YFSETQ. Documented time point: newly diagnosed GD, antithyroid drugs for less than 3 months. PBMC-extracted RNA yielded the TCR library. CDR3 regions were amplified by Arm-PCR using iRepertoire HTBI primers to build TCR beta libraries. Using its own MiXCR run on the multiplex PCR reads, TCRdb lists one record per CDR3 protein. The repertoire has approximately 440,000 distinct CDR3 sequences, about a sixth of them found once; the top ten carry 9.5% to 15%. These data also featured in a second study, about T cells in Graves' hyperthyroidism and ophthalmopathy.

The receptor's source is a man in his forties or fifties with Graves disease. The chain carries TRBV5-1 and TRBJ2-2, with 9 bases fitting TRBD1. The sample consisted of peripheral blood mononuclear cells (PBMCs), taken at new diagnosis, from a patient treated with antithyroid drugs. CDR3 protein: CASSWTGDGTGGLFF. The DNA for the CDR3 is TGCGCCAGCAGCTGGACAGGGGACGGCACCGGGGGGCTGTTTTTT.